This T cell receptor beta chain was captured by sequencing in a study of shared clonotypes between healthy human individuals. In the authors' methods: ImmunoSEQ output lacked quality scores and full-length reads, limiting matched filtering. Profiling relied on immunoSEQ multiplex PCR, and the TCRdb table lists in-frame clones only, not all of them. V, J and clone size reflect that table, while D and trimming were determined from the DNA. Found here are roughly 1 million clones, 60% to 80% of them singletons; the top ten hold over 1.3%. Trimming removed 3 bases from V and 7 bases from J, with 10 bases in between. The CDR3 loop spans 14 amino acids. Germline CDR1 is SNHLY and CDR2 is FYNNEI.

This chain uses TRBV2 with TRBJ1-6; D is undetermined. Sequencing used memory CD4+ T cells sorted from blood. Noted subset: CD45RA-negative fraction. This clonotype was obtained from a man aged 18 to 30 in good health. The CDR3 bases are TGTGCCAGCAGTGACTGGGGAGAAAATTCACCCCTCCACTTT. Translated: CASSDWGENSPLHF. Supplemented by reference TRBV2 and TRBJ1-6, the full variable domain reads EPEVTQTPSHQVTQMGQEVILRCVPISNHLYFYWYRQILGQKVEFLVSFYNNEISEKSEIFDDQFSVERPDGSNFTLKIRSTKLEDSAMYFCASSDWGENSPLHFGNGTRLTVT.